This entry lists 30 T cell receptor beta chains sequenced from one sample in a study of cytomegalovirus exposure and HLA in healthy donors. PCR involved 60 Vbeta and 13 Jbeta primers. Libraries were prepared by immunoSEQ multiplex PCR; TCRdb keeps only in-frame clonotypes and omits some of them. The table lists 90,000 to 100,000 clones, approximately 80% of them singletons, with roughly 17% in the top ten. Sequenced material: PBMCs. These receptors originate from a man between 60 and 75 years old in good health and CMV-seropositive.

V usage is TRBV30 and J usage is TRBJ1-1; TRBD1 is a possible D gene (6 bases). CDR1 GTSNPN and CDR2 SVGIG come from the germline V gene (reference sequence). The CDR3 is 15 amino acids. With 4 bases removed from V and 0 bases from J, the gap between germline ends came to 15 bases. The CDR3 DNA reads TGTGCCTGGACCGGACAGCTACCCTTGAACACTGAAGCTTTCTTT. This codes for CAWTGQLPLNTEAFF.

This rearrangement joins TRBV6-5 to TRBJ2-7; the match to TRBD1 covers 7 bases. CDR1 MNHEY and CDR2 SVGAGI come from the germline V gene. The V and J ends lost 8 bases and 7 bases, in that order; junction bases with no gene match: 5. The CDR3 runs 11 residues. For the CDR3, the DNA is TGTGCCAGCCTACAGGGGAATGAGCAGTACTTC. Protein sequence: CASLQGNEQYF.

CDR3 region: CASSLWVGQSSYNSPLHF. The DNA of the CDR3 is TGTGCCAGCAGTTTATGGGTTGGACAGAGCTCCTATAATTCACCCCTCCACTTT. This chain connects TRBV28 to TRBJ1-6, with a possible D match to TRBD1 (6 bases). V was shortened by 0 bases and J by 0 bases, with 12 bases between the two germline ends. The CDR3 covers 18 residues. Germline assignment: CDR1 MDHEN and CDR2 SYDVKM. Filled out from reference TRBV28 and TRBJ1-6, the complete variable domain reads DVKVTQSSRYLVKRTGEKVFLECVQDMDHENMFWYRQDPGLGLRLIYFSYDVKMKEKGDIPEGYSVSREKKERFSLILESASTNQTSMYLCASSLWVGQSSYNSPLHFGNGTRLTVT.

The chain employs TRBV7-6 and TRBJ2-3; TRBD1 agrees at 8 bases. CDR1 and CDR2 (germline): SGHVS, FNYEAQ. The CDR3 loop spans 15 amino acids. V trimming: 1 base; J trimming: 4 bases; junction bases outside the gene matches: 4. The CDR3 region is CASSLEAGGADTQYF. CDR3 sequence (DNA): TGTGCCAGCAGCTTAGAAGCAGGGGGCGCAGATACGCAGTATTTT. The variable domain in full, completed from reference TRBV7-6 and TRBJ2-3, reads GAGVSQSPRYKVTKRGQDVALRCDPISGHVSLYWYRQALGQGPEFLTYFNYEAQQDKSGLPNDRFSAERPEGSISTLTIQRTEQRDSAMYRCASSLEAGGADTQYFGPGTRLTVL.

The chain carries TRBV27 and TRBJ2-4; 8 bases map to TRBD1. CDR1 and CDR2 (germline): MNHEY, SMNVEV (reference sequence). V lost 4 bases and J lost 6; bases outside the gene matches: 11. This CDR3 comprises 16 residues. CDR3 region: CASSSDRAEFRNIQYF. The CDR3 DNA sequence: TGTGCCAGCAGTTCGGACAGGGCCGAGTTTAGAAACATTCAGTACTTC.

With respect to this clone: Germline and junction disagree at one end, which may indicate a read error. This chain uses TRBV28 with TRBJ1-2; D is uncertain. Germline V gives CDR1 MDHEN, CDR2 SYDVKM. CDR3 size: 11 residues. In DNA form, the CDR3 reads TGCAGTACGCGGGTTAACTATGGCTACACCTTC. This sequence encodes CSTRVNYGYTF.

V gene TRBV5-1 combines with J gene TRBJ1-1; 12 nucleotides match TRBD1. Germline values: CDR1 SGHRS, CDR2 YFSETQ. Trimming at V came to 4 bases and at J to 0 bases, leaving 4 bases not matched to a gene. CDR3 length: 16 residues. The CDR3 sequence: CASSPGTGGLNTEAFF. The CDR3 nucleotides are TGCGCCAGCAGCCCCGGGACAGGGGGCCTGAACACTGAAGCTTTCTTT.

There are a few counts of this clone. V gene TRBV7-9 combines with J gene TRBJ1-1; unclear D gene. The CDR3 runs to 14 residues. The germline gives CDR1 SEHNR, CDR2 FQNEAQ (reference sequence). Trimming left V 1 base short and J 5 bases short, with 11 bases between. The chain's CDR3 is CASSLVPEGTEAFF. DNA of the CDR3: TGTGCCAGCAGCTTAGTACCCGAGGGTACTGAAGCTTTCTTT.

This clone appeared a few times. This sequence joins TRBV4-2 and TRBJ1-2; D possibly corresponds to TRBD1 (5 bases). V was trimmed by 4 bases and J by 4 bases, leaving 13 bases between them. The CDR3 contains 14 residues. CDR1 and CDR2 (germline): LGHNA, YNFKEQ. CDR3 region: CASSPGGGLYGYTF. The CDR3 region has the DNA TGTGCCAGCAGCCCGGGGGGGGGTCTCTATGGCTACACCTTC.

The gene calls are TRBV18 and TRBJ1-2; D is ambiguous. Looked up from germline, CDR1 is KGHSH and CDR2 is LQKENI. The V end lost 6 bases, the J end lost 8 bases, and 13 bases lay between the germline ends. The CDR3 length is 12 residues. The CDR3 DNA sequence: TGTGCCAGCTCTTGGGCTTTTATCGGCTACACCTTC. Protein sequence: CASSWAFIGYTF.

CDR3 sequence reads: CASGLAGTSYEQYF. The CDR3 coding sequence is TGTGCCAGTGGTTTGGCGGGAACTTCCTACGAGCAGTACTTC. The chain recombines TRBV19 with TRBJ2-5, with D perhaps TRBD2 (6 bases). Matching the DNA end better, TRBJ2-7 makes the J call doubtful. Germline assignment: CDR1 LNHDA and CDR2 SQIVND (reference sequence). The CDR3 totals 14 residues.

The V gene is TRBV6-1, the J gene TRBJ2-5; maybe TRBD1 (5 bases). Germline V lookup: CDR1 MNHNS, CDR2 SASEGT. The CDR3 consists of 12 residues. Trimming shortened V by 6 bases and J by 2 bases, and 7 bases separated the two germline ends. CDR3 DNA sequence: TGTGCCAGCAGGACAGATCAAGAGACCCAGTACTTC. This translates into CASRTDQETQYF.

For the CDR3, the DNA is TGCGCCAGCAGCCTGGACGCGGGGGGGCCCTACGAGCAGTACTTC. This sequence encodes CASSLDAGGPYEQYF. The chain is built from TRBV5-1 and TRBJ2-7, with TRBD2 matching 9 bases. Germline V CDR1 and CDR2: SGHRS, YFSETQ. The CDR3 contains 15 residues. The J segment lost 2 bases and the V segment lost 4 bases, leaving 7 bases of the junction unmatched.

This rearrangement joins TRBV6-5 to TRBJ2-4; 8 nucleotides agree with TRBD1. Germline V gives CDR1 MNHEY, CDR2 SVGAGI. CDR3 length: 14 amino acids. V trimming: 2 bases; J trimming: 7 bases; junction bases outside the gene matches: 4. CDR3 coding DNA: TGTGCCAGCAGTTACAACAGGGGGAACAACATTCAGTACTTC. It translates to CASSYNRGNNIQYF.

CDR3 in amino acids: CASSLAGGSENIQYF. Here the CDR3 DNA reads TGCGCCAGCAGCTTGGCCGGAGGCAGCGAAAACATTCAGTACTTC. The chain recombines TRBV5-1 with TRBJ2-4; D may be TRBD2 (5 bases). Between the trimmed V and J ends, which lost 0 bases and 5 bases, there was a span of 12 bases. CDR1 is SGHRS and CDR2 is YFSETQ in the germline V gene. This CDR3 spans 15 amino acids.

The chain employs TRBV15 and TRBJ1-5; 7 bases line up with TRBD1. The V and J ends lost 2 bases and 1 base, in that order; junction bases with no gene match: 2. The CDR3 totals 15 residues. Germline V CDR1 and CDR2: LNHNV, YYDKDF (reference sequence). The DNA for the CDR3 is TGTGCCACCAGCAGACGAGGGGGCAGCAATCAGCCCCAGCATTTT. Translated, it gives CATSRRGGSNQPQHF.

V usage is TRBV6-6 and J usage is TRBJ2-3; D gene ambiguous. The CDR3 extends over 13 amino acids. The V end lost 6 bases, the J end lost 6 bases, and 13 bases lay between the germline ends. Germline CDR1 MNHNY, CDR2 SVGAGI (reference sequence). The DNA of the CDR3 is TGTGCCAGCAGCCCCTCCCCTTCGGATACGCAGTATTTT. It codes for CASSPSPSDTQYF.

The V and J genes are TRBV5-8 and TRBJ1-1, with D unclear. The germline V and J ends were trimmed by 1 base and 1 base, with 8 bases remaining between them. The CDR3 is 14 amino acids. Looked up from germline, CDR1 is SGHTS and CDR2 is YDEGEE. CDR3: CASSLLSENTEAFF. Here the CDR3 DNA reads TGTGCCAGCAGCTTGCTGTCAGAGAACACTGAAGCTTTCTTT. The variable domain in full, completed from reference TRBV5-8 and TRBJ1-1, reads EAGVTQSPTHLIKTRGQQATLRCSPISGHTSVYWYQQALGLGLQFLLWYDEGEERNRGNFPPRFSGRQFPNYSSELNVNALELEDSALYLCASSLLSENTEAFFGQGTRLTVV.

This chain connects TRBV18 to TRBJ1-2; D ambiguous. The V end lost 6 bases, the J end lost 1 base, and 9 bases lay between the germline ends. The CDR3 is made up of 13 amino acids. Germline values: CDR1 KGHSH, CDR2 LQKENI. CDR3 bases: TGTGCCAGCTCCTCGGCGGATAACTATGGCTACACCTTC. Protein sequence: CASSSADNYGYTF. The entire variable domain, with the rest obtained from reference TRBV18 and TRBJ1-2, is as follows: NAGVMQNPRHLVRRRGQEARLRCSPMKGHSHVYWYRQLPEEGLKFMVYLQKENIIDESGMPKERFSAEFPKEGPSILRIQQVVRGDSAAYFCASSSADNYGYTFGSGTRLTVV.

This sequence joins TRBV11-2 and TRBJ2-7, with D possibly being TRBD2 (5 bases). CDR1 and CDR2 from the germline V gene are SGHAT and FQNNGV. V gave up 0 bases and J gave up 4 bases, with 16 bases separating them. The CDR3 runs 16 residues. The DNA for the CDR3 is TGTGCCAGCAGCTTAGATATCTGGGAGAGGACTTACGAGCAGTACTTC. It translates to CASSLDIWERTYEQYF.

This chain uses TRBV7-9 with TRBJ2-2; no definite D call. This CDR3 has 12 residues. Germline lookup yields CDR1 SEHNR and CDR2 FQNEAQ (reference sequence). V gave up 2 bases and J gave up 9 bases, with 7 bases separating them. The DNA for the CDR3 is TGTGCCAGCAGCTTAAGCCTTTGGGAGCTGTTTTTT. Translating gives CASSLSLWELFF. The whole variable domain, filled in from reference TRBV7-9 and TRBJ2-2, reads DTGVSQNPRHKITKRGQNVTFRCDPISEHNRLYWYRQTLGQGPEFLTYFQNEAQLEKSRLLSDRFSAERPKGSFSTLEIQRTEQGDSAMYLCASSLSLWELFFGEGSRLTVL.

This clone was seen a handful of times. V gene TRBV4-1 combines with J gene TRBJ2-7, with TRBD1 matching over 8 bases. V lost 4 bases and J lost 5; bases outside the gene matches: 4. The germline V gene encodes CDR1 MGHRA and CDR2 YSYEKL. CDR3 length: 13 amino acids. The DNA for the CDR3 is TGCGCCAGCAGCCCAAAGACAGGGGACGAGCAGTACTTC. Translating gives CASSPKTGDEQYF.

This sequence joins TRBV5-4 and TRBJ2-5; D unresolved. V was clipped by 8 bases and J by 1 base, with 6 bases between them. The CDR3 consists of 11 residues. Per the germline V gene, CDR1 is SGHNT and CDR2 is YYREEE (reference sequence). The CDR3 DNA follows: TGTGCCAGTGGCACCCAAGAGACCCAGTACTTC. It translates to CASGTQETQYF.

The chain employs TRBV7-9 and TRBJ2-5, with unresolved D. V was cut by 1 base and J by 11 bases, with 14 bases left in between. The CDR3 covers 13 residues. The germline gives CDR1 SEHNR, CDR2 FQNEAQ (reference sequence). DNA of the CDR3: TGTGCCAGCAGCTTAGGGCAGTTCGTGGAGCAGTACTTC. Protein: CASSLGQFVEQYF.

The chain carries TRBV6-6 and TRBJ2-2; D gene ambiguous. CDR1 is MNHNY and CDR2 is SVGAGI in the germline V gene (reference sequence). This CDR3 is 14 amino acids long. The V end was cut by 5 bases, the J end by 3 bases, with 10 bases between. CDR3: CASSLVRDTGELFF. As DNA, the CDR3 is TGTGCCAGCAGTCTAGTACGGGACACCGGGGAGCTGTTTTTT.

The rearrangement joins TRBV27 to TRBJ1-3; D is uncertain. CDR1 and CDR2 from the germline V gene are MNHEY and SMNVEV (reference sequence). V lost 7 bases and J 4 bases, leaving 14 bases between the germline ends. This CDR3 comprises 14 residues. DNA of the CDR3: TGTGCCAGCAAGTTGAACAGAATCGGAAACACCATATATTTT. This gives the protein CASKLNRIGNTIYF.

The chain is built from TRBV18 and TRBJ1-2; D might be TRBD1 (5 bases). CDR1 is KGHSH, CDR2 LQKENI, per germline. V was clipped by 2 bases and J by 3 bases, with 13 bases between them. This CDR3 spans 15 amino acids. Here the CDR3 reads CASSPNLGGDYGYTF. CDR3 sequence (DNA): TGTGCCAGCTCACCAAACCTGGGGGGTGACTATGGCTACACCTTC.

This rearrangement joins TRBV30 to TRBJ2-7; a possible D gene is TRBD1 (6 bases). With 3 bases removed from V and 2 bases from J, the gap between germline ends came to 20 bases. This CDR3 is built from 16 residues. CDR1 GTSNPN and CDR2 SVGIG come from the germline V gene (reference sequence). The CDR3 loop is CAWSPYRVSGTYEQYF. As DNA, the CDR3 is TGTGCCTGGAGCCCCTACAGGGTCTCTGGCACCTACGAGCAGTACTTC.

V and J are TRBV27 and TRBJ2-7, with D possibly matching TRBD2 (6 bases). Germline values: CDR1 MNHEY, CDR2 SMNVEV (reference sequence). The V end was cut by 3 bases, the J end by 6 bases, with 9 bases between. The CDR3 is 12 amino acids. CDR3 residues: CASSFRGGEQYF. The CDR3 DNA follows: TGTGCCAGCAGTTTCCGGGGAGGCGAGCAGTACTTC.

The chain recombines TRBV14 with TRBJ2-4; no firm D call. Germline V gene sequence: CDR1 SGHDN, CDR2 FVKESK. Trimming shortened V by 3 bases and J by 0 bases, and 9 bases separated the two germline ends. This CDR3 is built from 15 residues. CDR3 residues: CASSHFGSAKNIQYF. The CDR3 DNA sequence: TGTGCCAGCAGCCATTTCGGTTCAGCCAAAAACATTCAGTACTTC.